The rows below give T cell receptor beta chains drawn from one sample of a study of beta chain features in type 1 diabetes. Here immunoSEQ multiplex PCR was the method, and the copy in TCRdb shows in-frame clones only, minus some. Of 250,000 to 300,000 clones listed, around 25% are singletons. The sample consisted of naive CD4+ T cells from blood. The receptor set was obtained from a woman aged 25-40 years with type 1 diabetes. Each CDR3 is given with its conserved first and last residue. The D gene is left open where the match is weak. Some rows mark clone size as missing; the rest say once, few, many or name a class of expanded clone.

TRBJ1-5	TRBD1	.	TRBV7-2	CASSFRQGEQPQHF	TGTGCCAGCAGCTTCAGACAGGGGGAACAGCCCCAGCATTTT
TRBJ2-1	.	few	TRBV9	CASSPRAEGNEQFF	TGTGCCAGCAGCCCACGAGCGGAGGGCAATGAGCAGTTCTTC
TRBJ1-1	.	few	TRBV4-1	CASSQPLKNTEAFF	TGCGCCAGCAGCCAACCTCTAAAGAACACTGAAGCTTTCTTT
TRBJ1-4	TRBD1	.	TRBV2	CASRATGANEKLFF	TGTGCCAGCAGGGCCACAGGGGCCAATGAAAAACTGTTTTTT
TRBJ2-5	TRBD2	.	TRBV9	CASSAGGETQYF	TGTGCCAGCAGCGCGGGGGGGGAGACCCAGTACTTC
TRBJ2-2	TRBD1	.	TRBV4-1	CASSQPDRDSGELFF	TGCGCCAGCAGCCAACCGGACAGGGACAGCGGGGAGCTGTTTTTT
TRBJ2-3	TRBD2	few	TRBV28	CASKRAGGTDTQYF	TGTGCCAGCAAGCGGGCGGGAGGCACAGATACGCAGTATTTT
TRBJ2-1	.	few	TRBV6-5	CASSTEGANEQFF	TGTGCCAGCAGTACCGAGGGAGCCAATGAGCAGTTCTTC
TRBJ2-7	.	.	TRBV9	CASSIQPGQVYEQYF	TGTGCCAGCAGCATTCAGCCGGGACAAGTCTACGAGCAGTACTTC
TRBJ2-2	.	.	TRBV28	CASVGANTGELFF	TGTGCCAGCGTTGGAGCGAACACCGGGGAGCTGTTTTTT
TRBJ2-3	TRBD2	.	TRBV29-1	CSVASGSRDTQYF	TGCAGCGTGGCAAGCGGGAGCAGAGATACGCAGTATTTT
TRBJ1-4	.	few	TRBV25-1	CASSARQRNEKLFF	TGTGCCAGCAGTGCACGACAGCGAAATGAAAAACTGTTTTTT
TRBJ2-1	.	.	TRBV7-3	CASSSDRYGNEQFF	TGTGCCAGCAGCTCCGACAGGTATGGGAATGAGCAGTTCTTC
TRBJ2-7	TRBD1	.	TRBV7-9	CASSSYRGMSYEQYF	TGTGCCAGCAGCTCATACAGGGGGATGTCCTACGAGCAGTACTTC
TRBJ2-1	TRBD1	.	TRBV11-3	CASSLEGTGGYNEQFF	TGTGCCAGCAGCTTAGAAGGTACAGGGGGCTACAATGAGCAGTTCTTC
TRBJ2-7	TRBD2	few	TRBV28	CASKRGAIGEYYEQYF	TGTGCCTCCAAGCGGGGGGCTATTGGGGAGTACTACGAGCAGTACTTC
TRBJ2-7	TRBD2	.	TRBV7-3	CASSPVLTSGSGEQYF	TGTGCCAGCAGCCCTGTGTTGACTAGCGGGAGTGGCGAGCAGTACTTC
TRBJ2-5	TRBD2	few	TRBV19	CASSRTSGRLETQYF	TGTGCCAGTAGTAGGACTAGCGGGAGACTAGAGACCCAGTACTTC
TRBJ2-7	.	.	TRBV28	CASSLLARVRDEQYF	TGTGCCAGCAGTTTATTGGCGAGGGTTCGCGACGAGCAGTACTTC
TRBJ1-1	.	.	TRBV4-1	CASRLGQVNTEAFF	TGCGCCAGCAGGCTGGGGCAGGTAAACACTGAAGCTTTCTTT
TRBJ2-1	.	.	TRBV5-1	CASTPPGDNEQFF	TGCGCCAGCACTCCTCCAGGGGACAATGAGCAGTTCTTC
TRBJ1-1	TRBD1	.	TRBV15	CATSRDRGQGEAFF	TGTGCCACCAGCAGAGACAGGGGGCAAGGTGAAGCTTTCTTT
TRBJ2-1	TRBD2	.	TRBV7-9	CASSLGTSSYNEQFF	TGTGCCAGCAGCCTTGGGACTAGCTCCTACAATGAGCAGTTCTTC
TRBJ2-7	TRBD2	.	TRBV6-5	CASRGLARLDEQYF	TGTGCCAGCAGGGGACTAGCCCGTTTGGACGAGCAGTACTTC
TRBJ1-1	.	few	TRBV28	CASNRQPMNTEAFF	TGTGCCAGCAATCGACAGCCGATGAACACTGAAGCTTTCTTT
TRBJ2-7	.	few	TRBV6-5	CASSLVRGPYEQYF	TGTGCCAGCAGCCTCGTTCGGGGTCCCTACGAGCAGTACTTC
TRBJ2-3	TRBD2	once	TRBV9	CASSVTTSGTDTQYF	TGTGCCAGCAGCGTAACGACTAGCGGCACAGATACGCAGTATTTT
TRBJ1-1	.	.	TRBV9	CASSPGTRNTEAFF	TGTGCCAGCAGCCCCGGGACAAGGAACACTGAAGCTTTCTTT
TRBJ2-3	.	few	TRBV29-1	CSTEGEGHSDTQYF	TGCTCCACGGAGGGGGAGGGCCATTCAGATACGCAGTATTTT
TRBJ2-3	.	.	TRBV5-6	CASSQHDTQYF	TGTGCCAGCAGCCAACACGATACGCAGTATTTT